A single sample is the source of the 6 T cell receptor beta chains below, sequenced in a study of blood T cell repertoires in COVID-19. Measured with immunoSEQ multiplex PCR; TCRdb has only the in-frame clones, and not every one. The top ten clones hold approximately 2% of a sample with 200,000 to 250,000 clones, roughly 83% of them seen once. The sample consisted of PBMCs or T cells enriched from blood (not recorded which). The receptors shown here come from a woman aged 50 to 60 who had recovered from COVID-19.

V usage is TRBV18 and J usage is TRBJ1-2; perhaps TRBD1 as D (5 bases). CDR1 KGHSH and CDR2 LQKENI come from the germline V gene. V was cut by 2 bases and J by 7 bases, with 14 bases left in between. This CDR3 has 14 residues. The DNA for the CDR3 is TGTGCCAGCTCACCAGGCCAGGGAAGGCTTGGCTACACCTTC. Translation: CASSPGQGRLGYTF.

This clone was counted a single time. The chain uses TRBV5-6 and TRBJ2-1; unclear D gene. The ends were cut back, 4 bases at V and 1 base at J, with 9 bases in the middle. The CDR3 is made up of 14 amino acids. Germline lookup yields CDR1 SGHDT and CDR2 YYEEEE. CDR3 nucleotides: TGTGCCAGCAGCCTAGGTTGGTCCTACAATGAGCAGTTCTTC. It specifies CASSLGWSYNEQFF.

The genes are TRBV19 and TRBJ2-2; 8 nucleotides agree with TRBD1. Germline V gene lookup returns CDR1 LNHDA and CDR2 SQIVND (reference sequence). The V and J ends lost 5 bases and 4 bases, in that order; junction bases with no gene match: 9. The CDR3 has 16 amino acids. CDR3 protein: CASSPRRDRFTGELFF. CDR3 bases: TGTGCCAGTAGTCCCCGCCGGGACAGGTTCACCGGGGAGCTGTTTTTT.

This chain connects TRBV10-3 to TRBJ2-2; weak D call: TRBD1 (6 bases). Germline V gives CDR1 ENHRY, CDR2 SYGVKD. Trimming removed 6 bases at V and 4 bases at J, with 9 bases between. The length of the CDR3 is 13 residues. CDR3 amino acids: CAIRDRLTGELFF. For the CDR3, the DNA is TGTGCCATCAGGGACAGACTCACCGGGGAGCTGTTTTTT.

The chain is built from TRBV23-1 and TRBJ1-2, with unresolved D. TRBV23-1 is identified as an open reading frame with a role that is uncertain. V was shortened by 3 bases and J by 2 bases, with 25 bases between the two germline ends. The CDR3 extends over 19 amino acids. CDR3 nucleotides: TGCGCCAGCAGTCATTATATTCCGGGTCCACCCTTACCAAACTATGGCTACACCTTC. Encoded protein: CASSHYIPGPPLPNYGYTF.

This sequence joins TRBV5-4 and TRBJ2-3; D uncertain. V lost 3 bases, J lost 4 bases, and 12 bases lay in between. This CDR3 is built from 14 residues. Per germline, CDR1 SGHNT and CDR2 YYREEE (reference sequence). For the CDR3, the DNA is TGTGCCAGCAGCTCGCCCCCCGGTGCAGATACGCAGTATTTT. This translates into CASSSPPGADTQYF.